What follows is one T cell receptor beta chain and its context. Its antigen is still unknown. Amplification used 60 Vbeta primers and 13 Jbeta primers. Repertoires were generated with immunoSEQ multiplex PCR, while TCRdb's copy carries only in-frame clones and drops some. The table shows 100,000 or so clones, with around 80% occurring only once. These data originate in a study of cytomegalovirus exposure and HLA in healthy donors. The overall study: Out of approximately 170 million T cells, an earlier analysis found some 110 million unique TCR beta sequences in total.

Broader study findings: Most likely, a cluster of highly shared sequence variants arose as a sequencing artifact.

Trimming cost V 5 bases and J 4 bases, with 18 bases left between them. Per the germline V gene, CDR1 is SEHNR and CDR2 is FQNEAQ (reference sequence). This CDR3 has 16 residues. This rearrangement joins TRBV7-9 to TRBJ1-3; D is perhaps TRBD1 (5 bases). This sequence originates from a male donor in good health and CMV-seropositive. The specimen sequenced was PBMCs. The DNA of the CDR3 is TGTGCCAGCAGCACGCCCGGGGGAGCCGGCGGAAACACCATATATTTT. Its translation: CASSTPGGAGGNTIYF.